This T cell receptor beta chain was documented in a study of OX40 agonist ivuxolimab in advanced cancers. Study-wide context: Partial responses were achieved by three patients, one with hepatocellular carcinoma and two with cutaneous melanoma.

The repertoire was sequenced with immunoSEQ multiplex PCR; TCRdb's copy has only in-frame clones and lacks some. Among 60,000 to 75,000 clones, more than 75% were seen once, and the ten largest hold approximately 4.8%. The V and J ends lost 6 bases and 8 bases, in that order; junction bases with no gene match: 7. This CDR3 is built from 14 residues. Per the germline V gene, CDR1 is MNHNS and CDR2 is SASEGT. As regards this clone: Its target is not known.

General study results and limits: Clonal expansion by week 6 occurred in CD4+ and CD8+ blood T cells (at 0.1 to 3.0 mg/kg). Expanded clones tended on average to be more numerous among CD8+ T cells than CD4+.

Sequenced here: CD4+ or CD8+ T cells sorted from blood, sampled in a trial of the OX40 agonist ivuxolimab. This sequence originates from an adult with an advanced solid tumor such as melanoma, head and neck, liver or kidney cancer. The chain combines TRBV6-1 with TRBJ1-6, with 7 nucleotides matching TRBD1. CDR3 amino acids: CASSRQGLHSPLHF. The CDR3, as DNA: TGTGCCAGCAGCAGACAGGGTCTGCATTCACCCCTCCACTTT.